A single sample gave rise to the 5 T cell receptor beta chains below, sequenced in a study of T-cell reconstitution after alpha-beta-depleted transplantation in children. The library targeted TCRbeta and was prepared with unique molecular identifiers. TCRdb reanalysed the PCR reads using MiXCR and keeps one entry per CDR3 protein. The data show about 20,000 distinct CDR3 sequences, under 15% seen once. The starting material was PBMCs, mostly from graft donor cells, obtained 60 days after TCRalphabeta/CD19-depleted stem cell transplant. These receptors were collected from a female patient aged 2 to 10 who had a stem cell transplant for congenital amegakaryocytic thrombocytopenia, so the T cells may come from the graft donor.

This clonotype was counted many times. The chain carries TRBV5-1 and TRBJ2-7; perhaps TRBD1 as D (6 bases). CDR3 length: 14 amino acids. CDR1 is SGHRS, CDR2 YFSETQ, per germline. Trimming removed 7 bases from V and 3 bases from J, with 17 bases in between. CDR3 region: CASQERTRGYEQYF. The CDR3 DNA follows: TGCGCCAGCCAAGAACGGACCAGGGGCTACGAGCAGTACTTC.

This clonotype was seen many times. The V gene is TRBV7-8, the J gene TRBJ2-1; 11 positions match TRBD2. The trim removed 4 bases at V and 8 bases at J, leaving 10 bases unmatched. The CDR3 length is 16 residues. Germline-derived CDR1 and CDR2 are SGHVS and FQNEAQ. The CDR3 DNA reads TGTGCCAGCAGCTCCCCCCTAGCGGGAGGAGGGTATGAGCAGTTCTTC. The encoded protein is CASSSPLAGGGYEQFF.

The chain combines TRBV30 with TRBJ1-2; D gene ambiguous. Germline-derived CDR1 and CDR2 are GTSNPN and SVGIG (reference sequence). V lost 3 bases and J 0 bases, leaving 14 bases between the germline ends. This CDR3 has 15 residues. The CDR3 bases are TGTGCCTGGAGCGAACCCGGACCCGCTAACTATGGCTACACCTTC. Its protein product is CAWSEPGPANYGYTF.

This clonotype was picked up many times. The chain recombines TRBV20-1 with TRBJ2-2; perhaps TRBD1 as D (5 bases). Trimming stripped 2 bases from V and 5 bases from J, with 18 bases between. Per germline, CDR1 DFQATT and CDR2 SNEGSKA (reference sequence). CDR3 length equals 16 residues. Here the CDR3 DNA reads TGCAGTGCTAGAACCCTAGAACCCAAGGGGACCGGGGAGCTGTTTTTT. Amino acid sequence: CSARTLEPKGTGELFF.

This clonotype appeared many times. The CDR3 coding sequence is TGTGCCAGCAGTGAGGCTAGAAGAGCAGATACGCAGTATTTT. Amino acid sequence: CASSEARRADTQYF. The chain combines TRBV2 with TRBJ2-3; D unclear. Germline V lookup: CDR1 SNHLY, CDR2 FYNNEI. V lost 3 bases, J lost 4 bases, and 11 bases lay in between. The CDR3 covers 14 residues.